One and the same sample provided the 21 T cell receptor beta chains below, sequenced in a study of blood T cell repertoires in COVID-19. Assay used: immunoSEQ multiplex PCR; TCRdb lists only in-frame clones, some missing. The sample gives 150,000 to 180,000 clones, 65% to 90% of which show up once; approximately 9.7% is in the top ten. The sample comprised peripheral blood. All receptors derive from a woman aged 50 to 65 with acute or convalescent COVID-19.

This clone was observed once. The chain combines TRBV18 with TRBJ1-5; D uncertain. This CDR3 has 13 residues. V lost 6 bases, J lost 5 bases, and 11 bases lay in between. The V gene's germline CDR1 is KGHSH and CDR2 LQKENI. Here the CDR3 reads CASSREGDQPQHF. CDR3 DNA sequence: TGTGCCAGCTCCCGTGAGGGCGATCAGCCCCAGCATTTT.

The V gene is TRBV6-4, the J gene TRBJ1-6; D perhaps matches TRBD1 (5 bases). Germline CDR1 and CDR2: MRHNA and SNTAGT. V lost 0 bases to trimming and J lost 8 bases, with 14 bases between them. The CDR3 length is 16 residues. CDR3 nucleotide sequence: TGTGCCAGCAGTGACTCGAGTCGGGGGGTGGATTCACCCCTCCACTTT. Its translation is CASSDSSRGVDSPLHF.

V usage is TRBV7-2 and J usage is TRBJ2-4; 12 bases align to TRBD1. CDR3 length: 18 residues. In germline, CDR1 is SGHTA, CDR2 FQGNSA. Losses at the gene ends were 2 bases for V and 1 base for J; bases not matched to a gene: 6. The CDR3 reads CASSLSAGQGAAKNIQYF. CDR3 in DNA: TGTGCCAGCAGCTTAAGTGCGGGACAGGGGGCGGCCAAAAACATTCAGTACTTC.

The J gene is TRBJ1-2, the V gene TRBV30; tentative D call: TRBD1 (5 bases). V lost 1 base and J lost 8, with 11 bases in between. This CDR3 has 12 amino acids. CDR1 is GTSNPN, CDR2 SVGIG, per germline (reference sequence). The CDR3 here is CAWSGLDRGYTF. The DNA for the CDR3 is TGTGCCTGGAGTGGACTTGACAGAGGCTACACCTTC.

The chain carries TRBV6-2 or TRBV6-3 and TRBJ1-1; TRBD1 aligns across 7 bases. Germline lookup yields CDR1 MNHEY and CDR2 SVGEGT. CDR3 length: 15 residues. The V segment lost 3 bases and the J segment 4 bases; nucleotides outside the gene matches: 8. In nucleotides, the CDR3 is TGTGCCAGCAGTTATTCGAGGACAGGATCCACTGAAGCTTTCTTT. Translating it yields CASSYSRTGSTEAFF.

This clone was recorded a few times. V usage is TRBV27 and J usage is TRBJ1-6; unclear D gene. Trimming cost V 6 bases and J 9 bases, with 15 bases left between them. Germline V lookup: CDR1 MNHEY, CDR2 SMNVEV (reference sequence). The CDR3 totals 14 residues. The CDR3 region is CASSLIMGFSPLHF. CDR3 bases: TGTGCCAGCAGCCTCATCATGGGCTTTTCACCCCTCCACTTT.

In this sample, this clone turned up once. The chain carries TRBV19 and TRBJ1-6; 7 bases are shared with TRBD1. The ends lost 7 bases at V and 6 bases at J; junction bases unmatched: 3. Germline assignment: CDR1 LNHDA and CDR2 SQIVND (reference sequence). The CDR3 is made up of 13 amino acids. CDR3 residues: CASKSGGNSPLHF. CDR3 nucleotides: TGTGCCAGTAAATCAGGGGGTAATTCACCCCTCCACTTT.

The V call is TRBV5-1, the J call TRBJ1-1; D gene ambiguous. Germline V gives CDR1 SGHRS, CDR2 YFSETQ. The CDR3 consists of 13 residues. V shed 2 bases and J shed 2 bases, with 7 bases lying between them. The CDR3 protein is CASSFGGNTEAFF. In DNA, the CDR3 is TGCGCCAGCAGCTTTGGAGGAAACACTGAAGCTTTCTTT.

V is TRBV6-2 or TRBV6-3 and J is TRBJ1-1, with 10 bases that match TRBD1. Germline V gene data show CDR1 as MNHEY and CDR2 as SVGEGT. The junction had 6 bases not matched to a gene; V was cut back by 1 base and J by 7 bases. CDR3 size: 15 residues. The CDR3 bases are TGTGCCAGCAGTTACTTATCAGGGGACAGGGGTGAAGCTTTCTTT. Residues: CASSYLSGDRGEAFF.

The chain carries TRBV19 and TRBJ1-2; 9 bases line up with TRBD1. This CDR3 contains 13 residues. V was clipped by 6 bases and J by 7 bases; unmatched bases: 6. Germline CDR1 is LNHDA and CDR2 is SQIVND (reference sequence). As DNA, the CDR3 is TGTGCCAGTAGAACGGGACAGGGAGTTGGCTACACCTTC. It codes for CASRTGQGVGYTF.

V usage is TRBV20-1 and J usage is TRBJ2-1; the D gene is possibly TRBD2 (6 bases). The CDR3 length is 16 residues. Germline V gene data show CDR1 as DFQATT and CDR2 as SNEGSKA (reference sequence). Deletions cut 3 bases from V and 5 bases from J, with 20 bases between. Here the CDR3 DNA reads TGCAGTGCTAGTGTTTACGGCGGGGAGTACCACAATGAGCAGTTCTTC. This encodes CSASVYGGEYHNEQFF.

V usage is TRBV5-1 and J usage is TRBJ2-6, with a possible D match to TRBD1 (6 bases). Between the trimmed V and J ends, which lost 0 bases and 0 bases, there was a span of 19 bases. Germline CDR1 SGHRS, CDR2 YFSETQ. The CDR3 is 20 residues long. CDR3 loop: CASSLGIPQGRLSGANVLTF. The CDR3 DNA is TGCGCCAGCAGCTTGGGAATCCCCCAGGGGCGGCTCTCTGGGGCCAACGTCCTGACTTTC.

The chain joins TRBV2 to TRBJ1-2; possible D gene TRBD1, 5 bases. The germline CDR1 and CDR2 sequences are SNHLY and FYNNEI. Trimming stripped 7 bases from V and 4 bases from J, with 13 bases between. The CDR3 spans 13 residues. This CDR3 reads CASTPTARYGYTF. In DNA form, the CDR3 reads TGTGCCAGCACCCCGACAGCCCGCTATGGCTACACCTTC. Supplemented by reference TRBV2 and TRBJ1-2, the full variable domain reads EPEVTQTPSHQVTQMGQEVILRCVPISNHLYFYWYRQILGQKVEFLVSFYNNEISEKSEIFDDQFSVERPDGSNFTLKIRSTKLEDSAMYFCASTPTARYGYTFGSGTRLTVV.

The chain employs TRBV10-3 and TRBJ1-2; D is unclear. The V gene lost 4 bases and the J gene lost 2 bases, with 8 bases spanning the gap. The CDR3 covers 13 residues. The germline CDR1 and CDR2 sequences are ENHRY and SYGVKD. For the CDR3, the DNA is TGTGCCATCAGTGGGAAGCGGAACTATGGCTACACCTTC. Its translation: CAISGKRNYGYTF.

The CDR3 nucleotides are TGTGCCAGCAGCTTAACTGGGCAGTATCAGCCCCAGCATTTT. Translating it yields CASSLTGQYQPQHF. This chain joins TRBV7-3 and TRBJ1-5; D uncertain. Germline V gene data show CDR1 as SGHTA and CDR2 as FQGTGA. Trimming shortened V by 0 bases and J by 5 bases, and 8 bases separated the two germline ends. The CDR3 is 14 residues long.

This chain links TRBV5-5 with TRBJ1-2; TRBD1 aligns across 9 bases. This CDR3 is built from 14 residues. V lost 4 bases, J lost 4 bases, and 5 bases stayed unmatched. Germline V gene sequence: CDR1 SGHKS, CDR2 YYEKEE (reference sequence). The CDR3 bases are TGTGCCAGCAGCCTCGAACAGGGGGCCTATGGCTACACCTTC. Protein sequence: CASSLEQGAYGYTF.

This clone came up a few times. The chain carries TRBV18 and TRBJ1-3; D is ambiguous. V was trimmed by 2 bases and J by 0 bases, leaving 5 bases between them. Per the germline V gene, CDR1 is KGHSH and CDR2 is LQKENI. This CDR3 is 14 amino acids long. The CDR3 reads CASSPVSSGNTIYF. The CDR3 DNA follows: TGTGCCAGCTCACCAGTGAGCTCTGGAAACACCATATATTTT.

CDR3 protein: CASRQERTGVSYEQYF. CDR3 in DNA: TGTGCCAGCAGACAAGAGAGGACGGGGGTCTCCTACGAGCAGTACTTC. The V gene is TRBV6-4, the J gene TRBJ2-7, with a weak D call TRBD2 (6 bases). This CDR3 comprises 16 residues. From germline, CDR1 is MRHNA and CDR2 SNTAGT. V lost 6 bases and J lost 0, with 18 bases in between.

This clone was found a few times. The chain is built from TRBV4-3 and TRBJ1-5; D not resolved. The CDR3 loop spans 16 amino acids. The germline V and J ends were trimmed by 0 bases and 3 bases, with 12 bases remaining between them. Germline V gives CDR1 LGHNA, CDR2 YSLEER. The CDR3 bases are TGCGCCAGCAGCCAAGAACGCAACAGCTTCAATCAGCCCCAGCATTTT. Protein sequence: CASSQERNSFNQPQHF.

This clone was observed a few times. In the same sample, other DNA sequences code for this CDR3. The chain uses TRBV20-1 and TRBJ1-1; D not resolved. V shed 4 bases and J shed 1 base, with 4 bases lying between them. Looked up from germline, CDR1 is DFQATT and CDR2 is SNEGSKA (reference sequence). This CDR3 has 11 amino acids. In nucleotides, the CDR3 is TGCAGTGCTACAGGGAACACTGAAGCTTTCTTT. Residues: CSATGNTEAFF.

In the case of this clone: Other DNA sequences in this specimen translate into the identical CDR3. The chain combines TRBV5-1 with TRBJ1-2; 11 nucleotides align to TRBD1. CDR1 is SGHRS, CDR2 YFSETQ, per germline. CDR3 length: 14 amino acids. Unmatched junction bases numbered 3, after V lost 2 bases and J lost 6 bases. For the CDR3, the DNA is TGCGCCAGCAGCTTAGGGACAGGGGGTAATGGCTACACCTTC. Protein sequence: CASSLGTGGNGYTF.